These 21 T cell receptor beta chains came from one sample sequenced in a study of T cells in Graves' hyperthyroidism and ophthalmopathy. Amplified TCR beta CDR3 regions derived from RNA transcripts. First-round RT-PCR targeting the TCR CDR3 was performed with the HTBI primer set. TCRdb reprocessed the multiplex PCR reads via MiXCR and lists one record per CDR3 protein. The sample shows 250,000 to 300,000 distinct CDR3 sequences, roughly a fifth of them seen only once. What was sequenced was blood. The receptors come from a man between 45 and 60 years old with Graves' ophthalmopathy.

As for this clonotype: A read error may produce the germline difference seen at one junction end. The chain employs TRBV7-7 and TRBJ2-1; TRBD2 aligns across 13 bases. The CDR3 contains 15 residues. Germline CDR1 reads SSHAT; CDR2 reads FNYEAQ (reference sequence). The CDR3 DNA is TGTGCTAGCAGCTCCGGGACTAGCGGGACCAATGAGCAGTTCTTC. It translates to CASSSGTSGTNEQFF.

The genes are TRBV5-8 and TRBJ2-3; D is possibly TRBD1 or TRBD2 (5 bases each). The CDR3 loop spans 14 amino acids. V lost 4 bases and J lost 5, with 14 bases in between. Germline V gene data show CDR1 as SGHTS and CDR2 as YDEGEE. The CDR3: CASSGGPPGDTQYF. CDR3 DNA: TGTGCCAGCAGCGGGGGACCTCCGGGAGATACGCAGTATTTT.

V usage is TRBV4-2 and J usage is TRBJ2-7; either TRBD1 or TRBD2 may fit D (5 bases each). CDR1 is LGHNA and CDR2 is YNFKEQ in the germline V gene. CDR3 length: 15 amino acids. Trimming took 0 bases from V and 2 from J, leaving 11 bases between them. The CDR3 here is CASSQDFGGTYEQYF. CDR3 sequence (DNA): TGTGCCAGCAGCCAAGATTTTGGGGGAACCTACGAGCAGTACTTC.

The rearrangement links TRBV2 to TRBJ2-5; D ambiguous. The CDR3 spans 14 residues. V gave up 6 bases and J gave up 4 bases, with 15 bases separating them. Germline V gene data show CDR1 as SNHLY and CDR2 as FYNNEI. CDR3 sequence (DNA): TGTGCCAGCAGCCTTCTAGGAACACGAGAGACCCAGTACTTC. This translates into CASSLLGTRETQYF.

This clonotype was detected once. V gene TRBV11-2 combines with J gene TRBJ2-1; TRBD2 matches at 7 bases. The CDR3 length is 19 residues. Germline trimming cut 0 bases from V and 1 base from J; bases unmatched to any gene: 12. Germline-derived CDR1 and CDR2 are SGHAT and FQNNGV. CDR3: CASSLEWRELSGSYNEQFF. The CDR3 coding sequence is TGTGCCAGCAGCTTAGAGTGGCGGGAGTTAAGTGGGTCCTACAATGAGCAGTTCTTC.

In this sample, this clonotype turned up many times. The V gene is TRBV3-1, the J gene TRBJ1-1, with D unclear. V was pared by 1 base and J by 0 bases, with 0 bases between. Germline CDR1 and CDR2: LGHDT and YNNKEL (reference sequence). The length of the CDR3 is 12 residues. CDR3 protein: CASSQVNTEAFF. Written as DNA, the CDR3 is TGTGCCAGCAGCCAAGTGAACACTGAAGCTTTCTTT.

This clonotype has a handful of counts. CDR3 protein: CATPLGSLLRYNEQFF. As DNA, the CDR3 is TGTGCCACCCCCTTGGGTAGCCTCCTGCGCTACAATGAGCAGTTCTTC. The gene calls are TRBV7-2 and TRBJ2-1; D remains unclear. Between the trimmed V and J ends, which lost 10 bases and 3 bases, there was a span of 22 bases. The CDR3 runs 16 residues. From germline, CDR1 is SGHTA and CDR2 FQGNSA.

This clonotype was recorded many times. The V and J genes are TRBV2 and TRBJ2-1; 8 bases are shared with TRBD2. CDR1 SNHLY and CDR2 FYNNEI come from the germline V gene. V lost 3 bases to trimming and J lost 1 base; unmatched junction nucleotides: 2. This CDR3 is 15 amino acids long. Written as DNA, the CDR3 is TGTGCCAGCAGTGAGGTAGCGGGGTCCTACAATGAGCAGTTCTTC. This gives the protein CASSEVAGSYNEQFF.

The genes are TRBV20-1 and TRBJ2-7; no reliable D call. The CDR3 runs to 13 residues. V dropped 7 bases and J dropped 0 bases, with 13 bases sitting between them. Germline V gene sequence: CDR1 DFQATT, CDR2 SNEGSKA (reference sequence). The CDR3 loop reads CSVPATSSYEQYF. The DNA of the CDR3 is TGCAGTGTACCTGCGACCAGCTCCTACGAGCAGTACTTC.

This clonotype has a count of ten or more. V is TRBV6-1 and J is TRBJ1-5; D is unresolved. Germline V gives CDR1 MNHNS, CDR2 SASEGT. The CDR3 has 14 residues. V shed 5 bases and J shed 0 bases, with 8 bases lying between them. CDR3 residues: CASSPLGSNQPQHF. CDR3 sequence (DNA): TGTGCCAGCAGTCCCCTTGGTAGCAATCAGCCCCAGCATTTT.

This clonotype came up many times. The chain couples TRBV30 to TRBJ2-7, with TRBD2 matching over 10 bases. V was pared by 2 bases and J by 6 bases, with 1 base of the junction left unmatched. Germline V gene sequence: CDR1 GTSNPN, CDR2 SVGIG (reference sequence). The CDR3 runs 12 residues. The CDR3 loop is CAWSRTSGEQYF. The CDR3 region has the DNA TGTGCCTGGAGTAGGACTAGCGGCGAGCAGTACTTC.

This clonotype has ten or more counts. The chain couples TRBV3-1 to TRBJ2-3, with 7 bases matching TRBD2. V was pared by 2 bases and J by 4 bases, with 6 bases of the junction left unmatched. CDR3 length: 15 amino acids. Germline loops: CDR1 LGHDT, CDR2 YNNKEL (reference sequence). The CDR3 loop reads CASSQLREPPDTQYF. The DNA for the CDR3 is TGTGCCAGCAGCCAACTGCGGGAGCCCCCAGATACGCAGTATTTT.

This clonotype was counted at least ten times. The CDR3 region is CASSQTGVTYNEQFF. The CDR3 DNA reads TGTGCCAGCAGTCAGACAGGGGTGACTTACAATGAGCAGTTCTTC. The chain has TRBV28 and TRBJ2-1; 8 bases align to TRBD1. This CDR3 comprises 15 residues. The germline V gene encodes CDR1 MDHEN and CDR2 SYDVKM. The junction had 7 bases not matched to a gene; V was cut back by 5 bases and J by 4 bases.

This clonotype was seen many times. The chain couples TRBV30 to TRBJ2-1; 7 bases fit TRBD2. The CDR3 is 13 residues long. Germline CDR1 reads GTSNPN; CDR2 reads SVGIG (reference sequence). With V trimmed by 7 bases and J by 3 bases, 6 bases remained unmatched. The CDR3 spells CASTSRLYNEQFF. The CDR3 region has the DNA TGTGCCTCGACTAGCCGACTCTACAATGAGCAGTTCTTC.

There are a few counts of this clonotype. The gene calls are TRBV7-9 and TRBJ2-3; D unclear. The germline gives CDR1 SEHNR, CDR2 FQNEAQ (reference sequence). V was cut by 2 bases and J by 0 bases, with 9 bases left in between. This CDR3 spans 15 amino acids. CDR3 in DNA: TGTGCCAGCAGCTTAAGGGTGGGAAGCACAGATACGCAGTATTTT. Translation gives CASSLRVGSTDTQYF.

This clonotype appeared many times. This rearrangement joins TRBV11-2 to TRBJ1-1; D possibly corresponds to TRBD1 (6 bases). The CDR3 is 16 amino acids. The germline V gene encodes CDR1 SGHAT and CDR2 FQNNGV. Trimming took off 6 bases at V and 1 base at J, with 18 bases between the two ends. CDR3 amino acids: CASRPLSGTTNTEAFF. Written as DNA, the CDR3 is TGTGCCAGCAGACCACTTTCCGGGACAACGAACACTGAAGCTTTCTTT.

V and J are TRBV24-1 and TRBJ1-5, with D maybe TRBD1 (6 bases). Per germline, CDR1 KGHDR and CDR2 SFDVKD. Trimming removed 12 bases from V and 4 bases from J, with 21 bases in between. The CDR3 runs to 15 residues. The CDR3 DNA sequence: TGTGCCCCTAAACCTACAGGGAAAGTGAATCAGCCCCAGCATTTT. It encodes CAPKPTGKVNQPQHF.

This clonotype showed up just a few times. V and J are TRBV7-9 and TRBJ2-3; TRBD2 matches 10 bases. CDR1 and CDR2 (germline): SEHNR, FQNEAQ (reference sequence). The trim removed 5 bases at V and 0 bases at J, leaving 11 bases unmatched. The CDR3 runs 18 residues. Here the CDR3 reads CASSPWRVSGRSTDTQYF. DNA for the CDR3: TGTGCCAGCAGCCCCTGGAGAGTTAGCGGGAGGAGCACAGATACGCAGTATTTT.

This clonotype was found many times. The chain carries TRBV11-2 and TRBJ2-1, with D possibly matching TRBD1 (5 bases). Trimming took 1 base from V and 1 from J, leaving 17 bases between them. CDR3 length equals 18 residues. Germline lookup yields CDR1 SGHAT and CDR2 FQNNGV. CDR3 nucleotide sequence: TGTGCCAGCAGCTTAGGGCGATGGGGCAAGAGTTCCTACAATGAGCAGTTCTTC. As protein: CASSLGRWGKSSYNEQFF. Based on the CDR3 plus reference TRBV11-2 and TRBJ2-1, the full variable domain is EAGVAQSPRYKIIEKRQSVAFWCNPISGHATLYWYQQILGQGPKLLIQFQNNGVVDDSQLPKDRFSAERLKGVDSTLKIQPAKLEDSAVYLCASSLGRWGKSSYNEQFFGPGTRLTVL.

This clonotype was seen a handful of times. The rearrangement links TRBV7-3 to TRBJ2-5; 10 bases line up with TRBD1. The V gene's germline CDR1 is SGHTA and CDR2 FQGTGA. There are 14 residues in the CDR3. V shed 5 bases, J shed 9 bases, and the junction held 9 bases outside the gene matches. The CDR3 sequence: CASSPSGTGDPQYF. The CDR3 coding sequence is TGTGCCAGCAGCCCCTCGGGGACAGGGGATCCCCAGTACTTC. The full variable domain, in which reference TRBV7-3 and TRBJ2-5 provide the parts outside the CDR3, is GAGVSQTPSNKVTEKGKYVELRCDPISGHTALYWYRQSLGQGPEFLIYFQGTGAADDSGLPNDRFFAVRPEGSVSTLKIQRTERGDSAVYLCASSPSGTGDPQYFGPGTRLLVL.

The CDR3 spells CASSFSGRAPETQYF. CDR3 DNA sequence: TGTGCCAGCAGCTTTAGCGGGAGGGCCCCTGAGACCCAGTACTTC. V and J are TRBV5-8 and TRBJ2-5; 11 bases are shared with TRBD2. J gave up 5 bases and V 2 bases, and 5 bases lay outside the gene matches. The germline V gene encodes CDR1 SGHTS and CDR2 YDEGEE. The CDR3 is 15 amino acids.